This T cell receptor (beta chain) was obtained from a study of T cells after yellow fever vaccination. In TCRdb, the 5' RACE reads were re-called with MiXCR into one record per CDR3 protein. The sample shows 500,000 to 700,000 distinct CDR3 sequences, over 15% of them seen only once. With respect to this clonotype: The antigen remains undetermined.

General study points: Secondary responses were weaker yet peaked faster, day 5 versus 15. Abundant clonotypes from the bulk population could get into FACS-sorted repertoires as contaminants. Of the clonotypes, a small share occurred in both CD4 and CD8 compartments.

V lost 1 base and J lost 0, with 19 bases in between. The CDR3 runs to 18 residues. Germline CDR1 SGHAT, CDR2 FQNNGV. Source: PBMCs, taken 15 days after the yellow fever booster vaccination. J is TRBJ2-7 and V is TRBV11-2; D not certain. The sequence derives from a man aged 25-45 years who received the YFV17D yellow fever vaccine. The CDR3 sequence: CASSLVFSAARSSYEQYF. The CDR3 nucleotides are TGTGCCAGCAGCTTAGTCTTTTCGGCGGCACGGAGCTCCTACGAGCAGTACTTC.